The 30 T cell receptor beta chains in this list originate from one sample, sequenced in a study of somatic mutations in cytotoxic T cells in rheumatoid arthritis. Here immunoSEQ multiplex PCR was the method, and the copy in TCRdb shows in-frame clones only, minus some. The data show 9,500 or so clones, roughly 80% seen once. The sequenced sample consisted of CD8+ T cells sorted from blood. The receptors were sampled from an adult with rheumatoid arthritis.

The chain is built from TRBV5-6 and TRBJ2-2; TRBD1 aligns across 7 bases. V was pared by 4 bases and J by 4 bases, with 1 base of the junction left unmatched. The germline V gene encodes CDR1 SGHDT and CDR2 YYEEEE. There are 13 residues in the CDR3. CDR3 coding DNA: TGTGCCAGCAGCACAGGGGTCACCGGGGAGCTGTTTTTT. It encodes CASSTGVTGELFF.

This sequence joins TRBV19 and TRBJ2-3, with 9 bases that match TRBD1. Losses at the gene ends were 1 base for V and 1 base for J; bases not matched to a gene: 6. CDR1 LNHDA and CDR2 SQIVND come from the germline V gene (reference sequence). The CDR3 spans 17 residues. For the CDR3, the DNA is TGTGCCAGTAGTATAGGAGACAGGGGGTTGGGCACAGATACGCAGTATTTT. It is translated as CASSIGDRGLGTDTQYF. Variable domain in full (rest from reference TRBV19 and TRBJ2-3): DGGITQSPKYLFRKEGQNVTLSCEQNLNHDAMYWYRQDPGQGLRLIYYSQIVNDFQKGDIAEGYSVSREKKESFPLTVTSAQKNPTAFYLCASSIGDRGLGTDTQYFGPGTRLTVL.

The chain uses TRBV5-6 and TRBJ1-1, with D hard to call. Germline V gives CDR1 SGHDT, CDR2 YYEEEE. V was clipped by 3 bases and J by 5 bases, with 8 bases between them. This CDR3 comprises 12 residues. The CDR3 is CASSWKLTEAFF. The CDR3 nucleotides read TGTGCCAGCAGCTGGAAGCTGACTGAAGCTTTCTTT.

The chain employs TRBV7-9 and TRBJ2-7; D is unclear. CDR3 length equals 11 residues. Trimming took 5 bases from V and 2 from J, leaving 4 bases between them. Germline loops: CDR1 SEHNR, CDR2 FQNEAQ (reference sequence). The CDR3 reads CASSDTYEQYF. The CDR3 DNA reads as TGTGCCAGCAGCGATACCTACGAGCAGTACTTC.

The chain links TRBV19 to TRBJ1-1; D not resolved. This CDR3 is 15 amino acids long. V lost 6 bases, J lost 0 bases, and 14 bases lay in between. Per germline, CDR1 LNHDA and CDR2 SQIVND (reference sequence). DNA for the CDR3: TGTGCCAGTAGCGTGGACCCTATGATGAACACTGAAGCTTTCTTT. Its protein is CASSVDPMMNTEAFF.

The chain links TRBV7-2 to TRBJ2-7; D is unresolved. Germline V gives CDR1 SGHTA, CDR2 FQGNSA. The V and J ends lost 3 bases and 4 bases respectively, with 16 bases between them. The CDR3 contains 15 residues. The chain's CDR3 is CASSLADNPVYEQYF. The CDR3, as DNA: TGTGCCAGCAGCTTGGCGGATAATCCTGTATACGAGCAGTACTTC.

V is TRBV11-2 and J is TRBJ1-2, with a weak D call TRBD1 (5 bases). Germline CDR1 reads SGHAT; CDR2 reads FQNNGV. The CDR3 contains 14 residues. V was clipped by 1 base and J by 7 bases, with 13 bases between them. The CDR3 nucleotides are TGTGCCAGCAGCTTAGCCGAGGGCGGGGGTGGCTACACCTTC. Translating gives CASSLAEGGGGYTF.

This clone was observed once. The chain combines TRBV5-4 with TRBJ2-5; the match to TRBD1 covers 7 bases. V lost 0 bases and J lost 3; bases outside the gene matches: 2. Looked up from germline, CDR1 is SGHNT and CDR2 is YYREEE (reference sequence). The CDR3 length is 14 residues. The CDR3 protein is CASSLEGTEETQYF. CDR3 bases: TGTGCCAGCAGCTTGGAAGGGACAGAAGAGACCCAGTACTTC.

This chain uses TRBV2 with TRBJ2-5, with D unresolved. The end of the DNA fits TRBJ2-7 better, so the J call may be wrong. Per germline, CDR1 SNHLY and CDR2 FYNNEI. The CDR3 spans 12 residues. CDR3 sequence reads: CASRVQSYEQYF. The CDR3 DNA follows: TGTGCCAGCAGGGTACAGTCCTACGAGCAGTACTTC.

The chain carries TRBV6-4 and TRBJ2-3, with D tentatively TRBD1 (5 bases). The germline V gene encodes CDR1 MRHNA and CDR2 SNTAGT. Trimming removed 2 bases at V and 0 bases at J, with 12 bases between. The CDR3 sequence is 16 residues long. Here the CDR3 DNA reads TGTGCCAGCAGTGACCAGGGATACTCTAGCACAGATACGCAGTATTTT. Translated: CASSDQGYSSTDTQYF.

This chain joins TRBV7-3 and TRBJ2-5; TRBD2 matches at 9 bases. Germline V gene sequence: CDR1 SGHTA, CDR2 FQGTGA. This CDR3 has 15 amino acids. V was clipped by 3 bases and J by 2 bases; unmatched bases: 4. The CDR3 loop is CASSLIAGVQETQYF. The CDR3 region has the DNA TGTGCCAGCAGCTTGATAGCGGGGGTACAAGAGACCCAGTACTTC.

V is TRBV28 and J is TRBJ1-1, with D uncertain. In germline, CDR1 is MDHEN, CDR2 SYDVKM. The V and J ends lost 6 bases and 4 bases respectively, with 9 bases between them. The CDR3 runs to 12 residues. CDR3 amino acids: CASSDRGTEAFF. The CDR3 DNA reads TGTGCCAGCAGCGACCGGGGCACTGAAGCTTTCTTT.

This clone was detected only a few times. V usage is TRBV10-3 and J usage is TRBJ2-5; D is possibly TRBD2 (6 bases). The CDR3 runs to 14 residues. Germline V gene lookup returns CDR1 ENHRY and CDR2 SYGVKD. V lost 0 bases to trimming and J lost 2 bases, with 7 bases between them. The CDR3 coding sequence is TGTGCCATCAGTGAGTCGAGCGGGCAAGAGACCCAGTACTTC. Its protein is CAISESSGQETQYF.

This clone turned up a few times. The chain links TRBV13 to TRBJ1-1, with D unclear. CDR3 length: 15 residues. The germline gives CDR1 PRHDT, CDR2 FYEKMQ (reference sequence). V was clipped by 7 bases and J by 0 bases, with 15 bases between them. This CDR3 reads CASTTPQAMNTEAFF. Written as DNA, the CDR3 is TGTGCCAGCACCACCCCTCAGGCGATGAACACTGAAGCTTTCTTT.

This chain connects TRBV6-1 to TRBJ2-2, with a possible D match to TRBD2 (6 bases). This CDR3 has 15 amino acids. Trimming pared 6 bases from V and 2 bases from J, leaving 13 bases between. Germline assignment: CDR1 MNHNS and CDR2 SASEGT. This chain's CDR3 is CASRPGLSNTGELFF. CDR3 sequence (DNA): TGTGCCAGCAGACCGGGACTCAGTAACACCGGGGAGCTGTTTTTT.

The chain links TRBV14 to TRBJ1-5; tentatively, D is TRBD1 (5 bases). V lost 1 base, J lost 9 bases, and 13 bases lay in between. Germline CDR1 SGHDN, CDR2 FVKESK. CDR3 length: 14 residues. CDR3 DNA sequence: TGTGCCAGCAGCCAAGGGATGAAGGGGCGGCCCCAGCATTTT. Protein: CASSQGMKGRPQHF.

This chain uses TRBV27 with TRBJ2-3; 9 bases fit TRBD2. CDR3 length: 16 residues. The trim removed 4 bases at V and 0 bases at J, leaving 5 bases unmatched. Per germline, CDR1 MNHEY and CDR2 SMNVEV (reference sequence). The CDR3 DNA sequence: TGTGCCAGCAGTTCCTGGACTAGCGCAAGCACAGATACGCAGTATTTT. It yields the protein CASSSWTSASTDTQYF.

This clone was found a few times. V is TRBV27 and J is TRBJ1-1; D not certain. The V and J ends lost 2 bases and 10 bases respectively, with 17 bases between them. The CDR3 covers 14 residues. CDR1 and CDR2 from the germline V gene are MNHEY and SMNVEV (reference sequence). CDR3: CASSLEDSRLPAFF. DNA of the CDR3: TGTGCCAGCAGTTTAGAAGATTCGCGGCTTCCAGCTTTCTTT.

This chain links TRBV19 with TRBJ2-1, with TRBD2 as a possible D gene (5 bases). Trimming removed 3 bases at V and 2 bases at J, with 8 bases between. The CDR3 contains 14 residues. Germline V gives CDR1 LNHDA, CDR2 SQIVND (reference sequence). The CDR3 here is CASSILAAYNEQFF. CDR3 DNA: TGTGCCAGTAGTATCCTAGCTGCCTACAATGAGCAGTTCTTC.

The chain couples TRBV5-1 to TRBJ1-2; D perhaps matches TRBD1 (5 bases). Trimming pared 2 bases from V and 4 bases from J, leaving 15 bases between. The length of the CDR3 is 15 residues. Looked up from germline, CDR1 is SGHRS and CDR2 is YFSETQ. The CDR3 DNA follows: TGCGCCAGCAGCTTAGGTAGCGGGGGAGTCTATGGCTACACCTTC. Amino acid sequence: CASSLGSGGVYGYTF. The full variable domain, rest sourced from reference TRBV5-1 and TRBJ1-2, is KAGVTQTPRYLIKTRGQQVTLSCSPISGHRSVSWYQQTPGQGLQFLFEYFSETQRNKGNFPGRFSGRQFSNSRSEMNVSTLELGDSALYLCASSLGSGGVYGYTFGSGTRLTVV.

The chain has TRBV28 and TRBJ2-1; D unclear. V was clipped by 4 bases and J by 5 bases, with 9 bases between them. CDR3 size: 13 residues. Germline V gene data show CDR1 as MDHEN and CDR2 as SYDVKM. CDR3 in amino acids: CASSSSSHNEQFF. The CDR3 DNA reads as TGTGCCAGCAGTTCGAGTAGCCACAATGAGCAGTTCTTC.

The chain joins TRBV7-6 to TRBJ1-5; D gene ambiguous. The germline V and J ends were trimmed by 2 bases and 3 bases, with 11 bases remaining between them. Germline values: CDR1 SGHVS, CDR2 FNYEAQ. The length of the CDR3 is 15 residues. The CDR3 loop reads CASSLSGIHNQPQHF. In DNA, the CDR3 is TGTGCCAGCAGCTTATCTGGAATCCACAATCAGCCCCAGCATTTT.

V and J are TRBV6-1 and TRBJ1-1; D perhaps matches TRBD1 (5 bases). The V end was cut by 8 bases, the J end by 6 bases, with 13 bases between. CDR1 MNHNS and CDR2 SASEGT come from the germline V gene. This CDR3 region has 12 residues. The CDR3 bases are TGTGCCAGCCTAACAGGCATACCTGAAGCTTTCTTT. Amino acids: CASLTGIPEAFF.

The rearrangement joins TRBV18 to TRBJ2-5; D unclear. Trimming left V 4 bases short and J 0 bases short, with 9 bases between. CDR1 is KGHSH, CDR2 LQKENI, per germline. This CDR3 region has 14 residues. This CDR3 reads CASSLTEYQETQYF. The CDR3 DNA reads as TGTGCCAGCTCACTCACAGAGTACCAAGAGACCCAGTACTTC.

The V call is TRBV6-1, the J call TRBJ2-5, with a possible D match to TRBD2 (5 bases). The CDR3 runs to 14 residues. From germline, CDR1 is MNHNS and CDR2 SASEGT. Trimming removed 2 bases from V and 5 bases from J, with 12 bases in between. The CDR3 nucleotides read TGTGCCAGCAGTGAATGGGCACCGGGGGAGACCCAGTACTTC. It yields the protein CASSEWAPGETQYF.

This clone was seen only once. The rearrangement links TRBV5-1 to TRBJ2-3, with 8 bases matching TRBD1. V shed 2 bases, J shed 0 bases, and the junction held 8 bases outside the gene matches. The CDR3 totals 17 residues. Per germline, CDR1 SGHRS and CDR2 YFSETQ. The CDR3 loop is CASSFTIRQGSTDTQYF. The CDR3 nucleotides are TGCGCCAGCAGCTTCACTATCCGACAGGGGAGCACAGATACGCAGTATTTT.

The chain combines TRBV27 with TRBJ1-1; D is uncertain. With 4 bases removed from V and 5 bases from J, the gap between germline ends came to 11 bases. The CDR3 totals 13 residues. Germline V gene data show CDR1 as MNHEY and CDR2 as SMNVEV (reference sequence). CDR3: CASSWSLWTEAFF. CDR3 DNA: TGTGCCAGCAGTTGGTCCCTCTGGACTGAAGCTTTCTTT.

V and J are TRBV29-1 and TRBJ1-2, with no clear D. The CDR3 contains 13 residues. The V end was cut by 7 bases, the J end by 4 bases, with 16 bases between. Germline CDR1 SQVTM, CDR2 ANQGSEA. As DNA, the CDR3 is TGCAGCGCCCATGTCCCTAAGGCCTATGGCTACACCTTC. Protein product: CSAHVPKAYGYTF.

This clone was seen only a few times. The chain links TRBV9 to TRBJ2-2, with D uncertain. With 3 bases removed from V and 6 bases from J, the gap between germline ends came to 15 bases. Germline lookup yields CDR1 SGDLS and CDR2 YYNGEE. The CDR3 extends over 15 amino acids. DNA for the CDR3: TGTGCCAGCAGCGGTAGCAATGGGCTCCCCGGGGAGCTGTTTTTT. Amino acids: CASSGSNGLPGELFF.

The CDR3 here is CASSAIETWNEQFF. In DNA form, the CDR3 reads TGTGCCAGCAGCGCTATAGAGACGTGGAATGAGCAGTTCTTC. The rearrangement joins TRBV7-9 to TRBJ2-1, with D uncertain. The V end lost 5 bases, the J end lost 7 bases, and 15 bases lay between the germline ends. CDR3 size: 14 residues. Germline CDR1 reads SEHNR; CDR2 reads FQNEAQ (reference sequence).